This T cell receptor beta chain stems from a study of cytomegalovirus exposure and HLA in healthy donors. Study-level background: Earlier work reported 95 million to 130 million unique TCR beta sequences from 150 million to 200 million T cells. Broader study findings: Earlier results showed most TCR beta V segments being productive about 87% or about 30% of the time.

Vbeta (60) and Jbeta (13) primers were used in the PCR. Libraries were prepared by immunoSEQ multiplex PCR; TCRdb keeps only in-frame clonotypes and omits some of them. The listing records some 130,000 clones. CDR1 and CDR2 from the germline V gene are MNHEY and SMNVEV (reference sequence). The CDR3 runs to 14 residues. Trimming removed 4 bases from V and 0 bases from J, with 10 bases in between. Concerning this clone itself: The target antigen is unknown.

The chain carries TRBV27 and TRBJ2-7; D call uncertain. What was sequenced was PBMCs. This sequence was found in a woman in her thirties or forties in good health and CMV-seropositive. CDR3 nucleotides: TGTGCCAGCAGTTCGACATTTAGCTCCTACGAGCAGTACTTC. It yields the protein CASSSTFSSYEQYF.